These 5 T cell receptor beta chains share one sample of origin, sequenced in a study of T-cell memory formation after mild COVID-19. TCRdb ran MiXCR on the 5' RACE reads and lists one entry per CDR3 protein. The profile covers 30,000 to 45,000 distinct CDR3 sequences, with 11% appearing a single time and less than 30% taken by the ten largest. Specimen: PBMCs or a T cell subset sorted from them (not recorded which). The receptors shown here come from a man aged 18 to 29 who had mild COVID-19 (a few samples of this study predate the infection). Cell type and time point are not known.

At least ten counts were recorded for this clonotype. The J gene is TRBJ1-3, the V gene TRBV4-3; D may be TRBD1 (5 bases). The CDR3 sequence is 15 residues long. The V gene lost 0 bases and the J gene lost 3 bases, with 9 bases spanning the gap. In germline, CDR1 is LGHNA, CDR2 YSLEER. The CDR3, as DNA: TGCGCCAGCAGCCAAGATGGGGCGGATGGAAACACCATATATTTT. Residues: CASSQDGADGNTIYF.

In its sample, this clonotype was seen many times. This chain connects TRBV20-1 to TRBJ2-3; no clear D. CDR3 length: 11 amino acids. V was pared by 6 bases and J by 3 bases, with 7 bases between. Germline V gives CDR1 DFQATT, CDR2 SNEGSKA (reference sequence). CDR3 DNA: TGCAGTGCCCGCAGGACAGATACGCAGTATTTT. Its protein product is CSARRTDTQYF.

This clonotype was recorded many times. The rearrangement joins TRBV12-3 or TRBV12-4 to TRBJ2-3; D is perhaps TRBD1 (5 bases). The CDR3 runs to 14 residues. V gave up 3 bases and J gave up 0 bases, with 7 bases separating them. The DNA for the CDR3 is TGTGCCAGCAGTTTGACAGCTAGCACAGATACGCAGTATTTT. The encoded protein is CASSLTASTDTQYF.

This clonotype was seen at least ten times. This sequence joins TRBV6-4 and TRBJ2-2; D remains unclear. Trimming removed 2 bases from V and 3 bases from J, with 10 bases in between. Germline values: CDR1 MRHNA, CDR2 SNTAGT. This CDR3 comprises 15 residues. The CDR3 region is CASSDQPGHTGELFF. In nucleotides, the CDR3 is TGTGCCAGCAGTGACCAGCCAGGCCACACCGGGGAGCTGTTTTTT.

This clonotype was counted many times. This rearrangement joins TRBV12-3 or TRBV12-4 to TRBJ2-5; D is unclear. Trimming pared 5 bases from V and 4 bases from J, leaving 8 bases between. This CDR3 has 12 amino acids. As DNA, the CDR3 is TGTGCCAGCAGTCGACGCGTAGAGACCCAGTACTTC. Amino acids: CASSRRVETQYF.